Below, 22 T cell receptor beta chains from the same sample are listed, as sequenced in a study of CD8 T cells in ankylosing spondylitis. Antigens of these TCRs are unknown. Study findings and constraints: The study identified a TCR beta motif of several highly homologous variants that appeared characteristic of ankylosing spondylitis blood.

TCRdb itself ran the 5' RACE reads through MiXCR, one entry per CDR3 protein. The repertoire holds about 540,000 distinct CDR3 sequences, with more than 9.5% as singletons. Input material: blood, either unsorted or a sorted T cell fraction (not recorded which). The receptors here all came from a male donor with ankylosing spondylitis.

The chain is built from TRBV18 and TRBJ1-1; D not resolved. The germline gives CDR1 KGHSH, CDR2 LQKENI. The CDR3 totals 14 residues. Between the trimmed V and J ends, which lost 4 bases and 7 bases, there was a span of 16 bases. The CDR3 loop reads CASSQVFEPVEAFF. The CDR3, as DNA: TGTGCCAGCTCACAAGTTTTTGAACCCGTTGAAGCTTTCTTT.

This clonotype was observed many times. The CDR3 DNA sequence: TGCAGTGCTAGGGTAACCGGGGGATCAGAAAAGGAGACCCAGTACTTC. Translation: CSARVTGGSEKETQYF. V and J are TRBV20-1 and TRBJ2-5; possibly TRBD2 for D (6 bases). CDR1 and CDR2 from the germline V gene are DFQATT and SNEGSKA (reference sequence). This CDR3 region has 16 residues. Trimming cost V 3 bases and J 5 bases, with 22 bases left between them.

The rearrangement links TRBV29-1 to TRBJ2-2; 9 positions agree with TRBD1. J lost 7 bases, V lost 6 bases, and 6 bases had no gene match. CDR1 SQVTM and CDR2 ANQGSEA come from the germline V gene. CDR3 length equals 13 residues. The CDR3 is CSVYRGLGGELFF. In DNA form, the CDR3 reads TGCAGCGTCTACAGGGGGCTAGGCGGGGAGCTGTTTTTT.

This clonotype was seen ten or more times. The CDR3, as DNA: TGTGCCAGCAGCTTAAGCGGGGGCTACGAGCAGTACTTC. Protein sequence: CASSLSGGYEQYF. The chain carries TRBV3-1 and TRBJ2-7; TRBD2 aligns across 8 bases. The CDR3 spans 13 residues. V shed 5 bases and J 3 bases; nucleotides not matched to a gene: 3. Germline lookup yields CDR1 LGHDT and CDR2 YNNKEL (reference sequence).

This chain joins TRBV5-6 and TRBJ2-5; D is uncertain. Germline CDR1 reads SGHDT; CDR2 reads YYEEEE. Trimming left V 1 base short and J 4 bases short, with 8 bases between. This CDR3 comprises 13 residues. The chain's CDR3 is CASSLWQVETQYF. As DNA, the CDR3 is TGTGCCAGCAGCTTGTGGCAGGTAGAGACCCAGTACTTC.

This clonotype was detected only a few times. The chain links TRBV7-2 to TRBJ2-3; 8 bases map to TRBD2. The V gene end was trimmed by 5 bases and the J gene end by 2 bases; junction bases not matched to a gene: 6. CDR1 is SGHTA and CDR2 is FQGNSA in the germline V gene. The CDR3 has 15 amino acids. This CDR3 is CASSPSGGVTDTQYF. CDR3 nucleotides: TGTGCCAGCAGCCCTTCGGGGGGGGTCACAGATACGCAGTATTTT.

The chain employs TRBV24-1 and TRBJ2-3, with D hard to call. From germline, CDR1 is KGHDR and CDR2 SFDVKD. The CDR3 loop spans 13 amino acids. Deletions cut 5 bases from V and 1 base from J, with 6 bases between. DNA of the CDR3: TGTGCCACCAGTGGCGGAGGCACAGATACGCAGTATTTT. As protein: CATSGGGTDTQYF.

V usage is TRBV7-2 and J usage is TRBJ2-7; 10 nucleotides match TRBD2. Germline trimming cut 1 base from V and 1 base from J; bases unmatched to any gene: 4. The CDR3 has 16 residues. Germline loops: CDR1 SGHTA, CDR2 FQGNSA. CDR3 loop: CASSLVPSGRSYEQYF. The CDR3 DNA sequence: TGTGCCAGCAGCTTAGTCCCTAGCGGGAGATCCTACGAGCAGTACTTC.

This clonotype was counted only a few times. The chain has TRBV19 and TRBJ1-2; a possible D gene is TRBD1 (5 bases). Per germline, CDR1 LNHDA and CDR2 SQIVND (reference sequence). Trimming cost V 7 bases and J 6 bases, with 12 bases left between them. The CDR3 runs 12 residues. The CDR3 here is CASMGDANGYTF. CDR3 sequence (DNA): TGTGCCAGTATGGGGGACGCCAATGGCTACACCTTC.

This clonotype has ten or more counts. V gene TRBV20-1 combines with J gene TRBJ2-6; no clear D gene. This CDR3 comprises 14 residues. V shed 5 bases and J shed 0 bases, with 8 bases lying between them. Per the germline V gene, CDR1 is DFQATT and CDR2 is SNEGSKA (reference sequence). The CDR3 coding sequence is TGCAGTGCTGCGCAGTTCTCTGGGGCCAACGTCCTGACTTTC. It codes for CSAAQFSGANVLTF.

This clonotype was counted only a few times. The chain joins TRBV6-2 or TRBV6-3 to TRBJ2-7, with D uncertain. V was clipped by 6 bases and J by 4 bases, with 7 bases between them. CDR1 is MNHEY and CDR2 is SVGEGT in the germline V gene. This CDR3 spans 11 amino acids. The CDR3 protein is CASSSVYEQYV. The CDR3 DNA sequence: TGTGCCAGCAGCTCTGTTTACGAGCAGTACGTC.

V is TRBV5-1 and J is TRBJ1-4; 7 bases line up with TRBD1. The germline V gene has CDR1 SGHRS and CDR2 YFSETQ. This CDR3 is 15 amino acids long. Trimming cost V 0 bases and J 7 bases; bases outside gene matches: 6. The CDR3 reads CASSLAGQRREKLFF. DNA of the CDR3: TGCGCCAGCAGCTTGGCGGGACAGAGACGTGAAAAACTGTTTTTT. The full variable domain, its missing parts supplied by reference TRBV5-1 and TRBJ1-4, is KAGVTQTPRYLIKTRGQQVTLSCSPISGHRSVSWYQQTPGQGLQFLFEYFSETQRNKGNFPGRFSGRQFSNSRSEMNVSTLELGDSALYLCASSLAGQRREKLFFGSGTQLSVL.

This clonotype came up many times. The gene calls are TRBV29-1 and TRBJ2-7, with D unclear. In germline, CDR1 is SQVTM, CDR2 ANQGSEA. The CDR3 extends over 11 amino acids. Deletions cut 5 bases from V and 6 bases from J, with 11 bases between. The CDR3 bases are TGCAGCGTTACCTCCGGAAGCGAGCAGTACGTC. It encodes CSVTSGSEQYV.

The chain recombines TRBV5-5 with TRBJ1-5; no firm D call. With 6 bases removed from V and 0 bases from J, the gap between germline ends came to 13 bases. Germline CDR1 is SGHKS and CDR2 is YYEKEE (reference sequence). There are 15 residues in the CDR3. The CDR3 protein is CASTFEPDSNQPQHF. Here the CDR3 DNA reads TGTGCCAGCACCTTCGAGCCCGATAGCAATCAGCCCCAGCATTTT.

The gene calls are TRBV21-1 and TRBJ1-5; the table calls TRBD1, which could not be checked here. TRBV21-1 is a pseudogene. The CDR3 spans 16 residues. The CDR3 coding sequence is TGTGCCAGCAGCAAGGACAGGGCGAATAGCAATCAGCCCCAGCATTTT. This codes for CASSKDRANSNQPQHF.

This clonotype has just a few counts. This chain uses TRBV20-1 with TRBJ2-7; 14 nucleotides agree with TRBD2. The CDR3 is made up of 12 amino acids. Trimming removed 1 base from V and 12 bases from J; junction bases left unmatched: 2. The germline V gene has CDR1 DFQATT and CDR2 SNEGSKA (reference sequence). This CDR3 reads CSARVGLAGVYF. CDR3 bases: TGCAGTGCTAGAGTGGGACTAGCGGGAGTGTACTTC.

The J gene is TRBJ2-3, the V gene TRBV24-1, with TRBD1 matching 7 bases. The CDR3 has 15 amino acids. With 8 bases clipped from V and 0 bases from J, the junction kept 7 bases outside the gene matches. The germline CDR1 and CDR2 sequences are KGHDR and SFDVKD. CDR3 sequence: CATNHRDSSTDTQYF. The CDR3 DNA is TGTGCCACCAATCACCGGGACAGTAGCACAGATACGCAGTATTTT.

The rearrangement joins TRBV2 to TRBJ1-2; D remains unclear. Germline CDR1 SNHLY, CDR2 FYNNEI. The ends were cut back, 2 bases at V and 1 base at J, with 8 bases in the middle. CDR3 length: 14 amino acids. The CDR3, as DNA: TGTGCCAGCAGTGAACGGGGAAGTAACTATGGCTACACCTTC. Translating it yields CASSERGSNYGYTF.

V and J are TRBV5-6 and TRBJ1-5; D ambiguous. Trimming removed 2 bases from V and 5 bases from J, with 17 bases in between. CDR1 and CDR2 (germline): SGHDT, YYEEEE. This CDR3 region has 16 residues. In DNA, the CDR3 is TGTGCCAGCAGCTTCTGGACTTCCAGTTGGGATCAGCCCCAGCATTTT. Its translation: CASSFWTSSWDQPQHF.

The table lists this clonotype with many counts. V gene TRBV20-1 combines with J gene TRBJ2-3; a weak D match, TRBD2 (6 bases). CDR3 size: 15 residues. The V gene lost 5 bases and the J gene lost 2 bases, with 17 bases spanning the gap. Germline values: CDR1 DFQATT, CDR2 SNEGSKA (reference sequence). The CDR3 region has the DNA TGCAGTGCTGGGCCCTCTAGCGTACTCACAGATACGCAGTATTTT. Translated, it gives CSAGPSSVLTDTQYF.

The chain carries TRBV9 and TRBJ1-2; D is unclear. The CDR3 loop spans 14 amino acids. V lost 3 bases to trimming and J lost 3 bases, with 12 bases between them. Germline CDR1 is SGDLS and CDR2 is YYNGEE. The CDR3 DNA reads as TGTGCCAGCAGCGCAGTCCAGAGAGACTATGGCTACACCTTC. Encoded protein: CASSAVQRDYGYTF.

This clonotype was seen more than once but under ten times. This chain connects TRBV20-1 to TRBJ2-1; D is perhaps TRBD1 or TRBD2 (6 bases each). Germline CDR1 reads DFQATT; CDR2 reads SNEGSKA (reference sequence). V lost 6 bases and J 4 bases, leaving 16 bases between the germline ends. This CDR3 has 14 amino acids. Written as DNA, the CDR3 is TGCAGTGCCGGAGGACAGACTAGTTACAATGAGCAGTTCTTC. This gives the protein CSAGGQTSYNEQFF.